This TCR beta chain originates from a study of graft-versus-host responses after intestinal transplantation. Whole-study context: Anti-thymocyte globulin induction, then tacrolimus and steroids for two to four years, went to all recipients. Study-wide results and limits: Allograft clonal ratios (graft-versus-host to host-versus-graft) were high in patients who had graft-donor T cell macrochimerism. There were GvH clones found in recipient marrow, and some of them appeared first in ileum or blood.

Deletions cut 5 bases from V and 3 bases from J, with 8 bases between. The CDR3 totals 12 residues. CDR1 is MNHEY, CDR2 SMNVEV, per germline (reference sequence). This clone is labeled as medium-sized. Irradiated, violet-dye-labeled stimulator cells, 200,000 in number, were plated with 200,000 CFSE-labeled responder cells. The reaction was completed, and proliferating CFSE-low CD3+CD4+ and CD3+CD8+ responders were then sorted. The table came from immunoSEQ multiplex PCR; TCRdb's copy has only in-frame clones and leaves some out. The sample has 8,000 to 10,000 clones, around a quarter seen once; the top ten hold about 5%.

Material: alloreactive CD8+ T cells from a mixed lymphocyte reaction culture, obtained before transplantation. The subset denotes: CFSE-low proliferating T cells sorted from approximately 6-day pre-transplant mixed lymphocyte reaction (GvH or HvG direction). The V gene is TRBV27, the J gene TRBJ2-7; a possible D gene is TRBD1 (6 bases). The clonotype originates from a human patient who was an organ donor for intestinal transplantation. The CDR3 sequence: CASSLGGYEQYF. The DNA for the CDR3 is TGTGCCAGCAGTCTAGGGGGCTACGAGCAGTACTTC.